The clone carrying this T cell receptor beta chain was detected once. Its antigen is still unknown. This sample was taken from a study of siplizumab effects on memory and regulatory T cells. Overall study findings and caveats: No more than a minor fraction of alloreactive clones could be traced back to unstimulated subsets.

The CDR3 length is 13 residues. Sequencing used immunoSEQ multiplex PCR; TCRdb keeps in-frame clones, though not all of them. This table has over 80,000 clones, 85% to 95% appearing once. Sequencing was carried out using non-Treg CD4+ T cells sorted from blood. This chain uses TRBV21-1 with TRBJ1-2. TRBV21-1 is termed a pseudogene. This clonotype originated in a human donor in good health. CDR3 in DNA: TGTGCCACCCCGGGGCCGTCTAACTATGGCTACACCTTC. It encodes CATPGPSNYGYTF.